One and the same sample provided the 11 T cell receptor beta chains below, sequenced in a study of beta chain features in type 1 diabetes. Of the isolated RNA, all was reverse transcribed, and so the sequenced material was expressed TCRB transcripts. The data were produced by immunoSEQ multiplex PCR, yet TCRdb's version contains in-frame clones alone and is incomplete. The sample has about 300,000 clones, 13% seen once; the top ten hold nearly 0.015%. No antigens are known for them. Study-wide results and caveats: Type 1 diabetes patients showed a moderate but significant shortening of TCRB CDR3s in all four CD4+ subsets.

Sequencing input: naive CD4+ T cells from blood. The receptors shown here come from a woman aged 18-29 years with type 1 diabetes.

V usage is TRBV5-4 and J usage is TRBJ2-5; TRBD2 aligns across 9 bases. J lost 2 bases, V lost 2 bases, and 13 bases had no gene match. Germline V gene data show CDR1 as SGHNT and CDR2 as YYREEE (reference sequence). The CDR3 runs 18 residues. CDR3 bases: TGTGCCAGCAGCTTAGGGGGACTAGCTAACGCGGGGCAAGAGACCCAGTACTTC. This sequence encodes CASSLGGLANAGQETQYF.

This clone appeared a few times. The chain combines TRBV19 with TRBJ2-5; D possibly corresponds to TRBD2 (5 bases). Between the trimmed V and J ends, which lost 1 base and 1 base, there was a span of 7 bases. Germline loops: CDR1 LNHDA, CDR2 SQIVND (reference sequence). The CDR3 length is 14 residues. The CDR3 region has the DNA TGTGCCAGTAGTATAGTGAGCGGCCAAGAGACCCAGTACTTC. As protein: CASSIVSGQETQYF.

This clone was seen only a few times. This sequence joins TRBV7-9 and TRBJ2-7, with 7 bases lining up with TRBD2. This CDR3 has 17 residues. Germline CDR1 reads SEHNR; CDR2 reads FQNEAQ (reference sequence). The V gene end was trimmed by 5 bases and the J gene end by 2 bases; junction bases not matched to a gene: 15. For the CDR3, the DNA is TGTGCCAGCAGCCTCAGCCCGGGAGGCATAATCACCTACGAGCAGTACTTC. It encodes CASSLSPGGIITYEQYF.

The chain employs TRBV30 and TRBJ1-1; the D is unclear. V dropped 4 bases and J dropped 8 bases, with 14 bases sitting between them. CDR1 GTSNPN and CDR2 SVGIG come from the germline V gene (reference sequence). This CDR3 has 12 residues. DNA for the CDR3: TGTGCCTGGACCTACTTACAGTTAGAAGCTTTCTTT. Amino acid sequence: CAWTYLQLEAFF.

This clone occurred a few times. V usage is TRBV5-1 and J usage is TRBJ1-1; TRBD1 aligns across 7 bases. J gave up 4 bases and V 1 base, and 7 bases lay outside the gene matches. The CDR3 contains 15 residues. From germline, CDR1 is SGHRS and CDR2 YFSETQ. The CDR3 DNA is TGCGCCAGCAGCTTGACAGGGGACTTTAGCACTGAAGCTTTCTTT. Its protein is CASSLTGDFSTEAFF.

This chain connects TRBV18 to TRBJ2-1; TRBD1 might be the D (6 bases). CDR3 length: 13 amino acids. Germline-derived CDR1 and CDR2 are KGHSH and LQKENI. Between the trimmed V and J ends, which lost 6 bases and 5 bases, there was a span of 11 bases. Written as DNA, the CDR3 is TGTGCCAGCTCCCCGGACAGTCACAATGAGCAGTTCTTC. Translating it yields CASSPDSHNEQFF.

The rearrangement uses TRBV7-9 and TRBJ1-1, with D possibly matching TRBD1 (5 bases). The CDR3 contains 13 residues. V gave up 5 bases and J gave up 4 bases, with 11 bases separating them. CDR1 SEHNR and CDR2 FQNEAQ come from the germline V gene (reference sequence). CDR3 DNA: TGTGCCAGCAGCCCGGGGGGTAGCACTGAAGCTTTCTTT. Its translation: CASSPGGSTEAFF.

V is TRBV19 and J is TRBJ2-3; D might be TRBD1 (6 bases). The CDR3 spans 16 residues. V shed 9 bases and J shed 1 base, with 20 bases lying between them. The germline V gene has CDR1 LNHDA and CDR2 SQIVND (reference sequence). The CDR3 sequence is CASAPPHGQRTDTQYF. As DNA, the CDR3 is TGTGCCAGCGCGCCCCCCCACGGACAGCGCACAGATACGCAGTATTTT.

There are a few counts of this clone. The chain couples TRBV5-4 to TRBJ1-2; no clear D. Germline V gene sequence: CDR1 SGHNT, CDR2 YYREEE (reference sequence). Trimming took 4 bases from V and 6 from J, leaving 10 bases between them. The CDR3 spans 12 residues. DNA for the CDR3: TGTGCCAGCAGCATAGACACGAATGGCTACACCTTC. Protein sequence: CASSIDTNGYTF.

The gene calls are TRBV29-1 and TRBJ2-3, with D maybe TRBD2 (6 bases). V lost 4 bases and J 6 bases, leaving 11 bases between the germline ends. The germline V gene has CDR1 SQVTM and CDR2 ANQGSEA. The CDR3 covers 12 residues. CDR3 bases: TGCAGCGTTGTTTTCGGGAGCGATACGCAGTATTTT. It is translated as CSVVFGSDTQYF.

This clone has a handful of counts. This chain uses TRBV5-1 with TRBJ1-2, with D uncertain. The CDR3 is 15 amino acids. The V end was cut by 6 bases, the J end by 6 bases, with 21 bases between. Germline loops: CDR1 SGHRS, CDR2 YFSETQ. The CDR3: CASNDPGLRRDGYTF. Written as DNA, the CDR3 is TGCGCCAGCAATGACCCTGGACTTAGGCGGGATGGCTACACCTTC.